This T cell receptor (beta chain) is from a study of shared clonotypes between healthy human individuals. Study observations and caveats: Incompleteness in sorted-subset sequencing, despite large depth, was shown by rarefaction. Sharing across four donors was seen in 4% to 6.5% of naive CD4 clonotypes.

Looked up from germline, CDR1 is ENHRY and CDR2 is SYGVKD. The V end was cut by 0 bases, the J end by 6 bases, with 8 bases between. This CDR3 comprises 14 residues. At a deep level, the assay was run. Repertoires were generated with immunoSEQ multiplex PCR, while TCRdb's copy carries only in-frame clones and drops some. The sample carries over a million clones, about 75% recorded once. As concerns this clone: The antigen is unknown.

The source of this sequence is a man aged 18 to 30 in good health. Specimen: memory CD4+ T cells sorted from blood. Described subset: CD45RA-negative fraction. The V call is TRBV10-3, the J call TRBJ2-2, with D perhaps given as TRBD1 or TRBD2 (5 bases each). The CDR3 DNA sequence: TGTGCCATCAGTGAGTCAAGAGGGGCCGGGGAGCTGTTTTTT. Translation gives CAISESRGAGELFF.